This T cell receptor beta chain was recorded in a study of blood T cell repertoires in COVID-19. Clones were read by immunoSEQ multiplex PCR, and TCRdb kept only the in-frame ones, dropping some. Here the sample spans 150,000 to 200,000 clones, less than 90% being singletons. V was clipped by 5 bases and J by 4 bases; unmatched bases: 5. This CDR3 is 15 amino acids long. CDR1 MNHEY and CDR2 SVGEGT come from the germline V gene. The sequence was collected from a man between 65 and 79 years old with active or convalescent COVID-19. The sequenced sample was peripheral blood. This chain joins TRBV6-2 or TRBV6-3 and TRBJ2-3; 11 positions agree with TRBD2. The chain's CDR3 is CASSKLAGDADTQYF. For the CDR3, the DNA is TGTGCCAGCAGTAAACTAGCGGGAGACGCAGATACGCAGTATTTT.